This TCR beta chain originates from a study of beta chain features in type 1 diabetes. Study results and limitations: More deletions and fewer insertions at VDJ junctions were seen in type 1 diabetes patients. Moderate but significant shortening of TCRB CDR3s was recorded in all four CD4+ subsets from Type 1 diabetes patients. Sequencing used cDNA, and cells with high TCR expression could therefore be over-represented.

The authors reverse transcribed all of the isolated RNA, so sequencing captured expressed TCRB transcripts. Clones were sequenced by immunoSEQ multiplex PCR, and TCRdb holds only the in-frame ones, with some missing. The data show about 160,000 clones, with around 63% seen just once and about 0.081% held by the top ten. Concerning this clone itself: What it binds is unknown.

Looked up from germline, CDR1 is SGHNT and CDR2 is YYREEE (reference sequence). V lost 1 base and J lost 6, with 10 bases in between. The CDR3 covers 14 residues. The V call is TRBV5-4, the J call TRBJ2-2; D is unclear. The material sequenced was naive CD4+ T cells from blood. The TCR sequence derives from a man aged 25-40 years with type 1 diabetes. CDR3 region: CASSLNRTPGELFF. The CDR3, as DNA: TGTGCCAGCAGCTTGAACAGAACCCCCGGGGAGCTGTTTTTT.